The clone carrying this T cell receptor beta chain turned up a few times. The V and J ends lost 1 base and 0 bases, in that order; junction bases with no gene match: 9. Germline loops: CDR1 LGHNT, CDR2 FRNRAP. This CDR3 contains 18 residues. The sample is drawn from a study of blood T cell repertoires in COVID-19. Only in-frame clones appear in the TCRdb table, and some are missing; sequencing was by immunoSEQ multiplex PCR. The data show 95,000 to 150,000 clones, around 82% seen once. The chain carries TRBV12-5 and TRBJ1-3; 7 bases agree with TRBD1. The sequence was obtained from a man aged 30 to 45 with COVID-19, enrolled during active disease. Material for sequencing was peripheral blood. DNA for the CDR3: TGTGCTAGTGGTTTGGGTGGGACAGCCACCTTCTCTGGAAACACCATATATTTT. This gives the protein CASGLGGTATFSGNTIYF. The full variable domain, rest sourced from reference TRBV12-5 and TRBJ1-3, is DARVTQTPRHKVTEMGQEVTMRCQPILGHNTVFWYRQTMMQGLELLAYFRNRAPLDDSGMPKDRFSAEMPDATLATLKIQPSEPRDSAVYFCASGLGGTATFSGNTIYFGEGSWLTVV.